The clone carrying this T cell receptor (beta chain) was found a few times. This entry comes from a study of blood T cell repertoires in COVID-19. Study information: Both acute and convalescent COVID-19 samples were obtained from the United States, Italy and Spain. Nucleic acid was either cDNA or gDNA, and it came from T cells, B-cell-depleted T cells, or PBMCs.

The V gene's germline CDR1 is SGHAT and CDR2 FQDESV (reference sequence). The CDR3 runs 14 residues. V lost 6 bases to trimming and J lost 8 bases, with 19 bases between them. The method was immunoSEQ multiplex PCR; TCRdb's version includes in-frame clones alone and lacks a portion of them. The sample includes 200,000 to 300,000 clones, roughly 88% seen only once; the top ten take under 30%. The sequence was obtained from a man aged 40-49 years with acute or convalescent COVID-19. The chain combines TRBV11-1 with TRBJ1-1; D is uncertain. The source material was peripheral blood. CDR3 DNA sequence: TGTGCCAGCAGGCTACTAGGTGCCAGCCGGGAAGCTTTCTTT. Protein sequence: CASRLLGASREAFF.